The present T cell receptor beta chain was sequenced within a study of cytomegalovirus exposure and HLA in healthy donors. Germline CDR1 is SGHDT and CDR2 is YYEEEE. V lost 3 bases and J lost 5, with 11 bases in between. The CDR3 totals 13 residues. The PCR was carried out with 60 Vbeta primers and 13 Jbeta primers. Sequencing used immunoSEQ multiplex PCR; TCRdb keeps in-frame clones, though not all of them. The sample holds about 100,000 clones, roughly 78% seen once. Turning to this clone: Its antigen is not known.

General observations from the study: Researchers had no immune exposure information except CMV serostatus available. Most of the TCR beta V segments (in an earlier analysis) were productive either about 90% or about 30% of the time.

The specimen sequenced was PBMCs. This clonotype was obtained from a woman aged 55-75 years in good health and CMV-seronegative. The chain employs TRBV5-6 and TRBJ2-5; D may be TRBD1 (5 bases). Here the CDR3 DNA reads TGTGCCAGCAGCTGGGGCCGGCAGGAGACCCAGTACTTC. Protein: CASSWGRQETQYF.